This T cell receptor (beta chain) was identified in a study of T cell repertoires in cytomegalovirus infection. The V end lost 6 bases, the J end lost 2 bases, and 17 bases lay between the germline ends. CDR3 length: 16 amino acids. One entry per CDR3 protein results from TCRdb running MiXCR on the reads. Of 250,000 to 300,000 distinct CDR3 sequences listed, around 9% are singletons. The table lists this clonotype with many counts. This chain links TRBV12-3 or TRBV12-4 with TRBJ2-1, with D perhaps matching TRBD1 (8 bases). The sequencing input was PBMCs. This receptor was identified in a human donor in good health (CMV status not recorded). Some clones in this sample may be carry-over from other donors' samples. DNA for the CDR3: TGTGCCAGCAGCCCTGGACAGGGAGGGACCTACAATGAGCAGTTCTTC. The encoded protein is CASSPGQGGTYNEQFF.